This TCR beta chain was captured in a study of blood T cell repertoires in COVID-19. Study-level background: The United States, Italy and Spain supplied acute and convalescent COVID-19 samples. T cells, B-cell-depleted T cells, or PBMCs supplied cDNA or gDNA.

Some clones are missing from TCRdb's copy, which holds only in-frame ones; the method was immunoSEQ multiplex PCR. In the table there are 200,000 to 250,000 clones, roughly 89% of which are singletons. The V gene lost 1 base and the J gene lost 8 bases, with 20 bases spanning the gap. CDR3 length equals 17 residues. CDR1 MGHRA and CDR2 YSYEKL come from the germline V gene. Everyone who took part was roughly 18 to 89 years old, and they came from about two dozen US areas. Participants were placed into cohorts based on the clinical history they reported. Material for sequencing was PBMCs or T cells enriched from blood (not recorded which). The chain has TRBV4-1 and TRBJ1-4; D is unresolved. The receptor's source is a woman aged 40 to 50 with acute COVID-19. The CDR3 nucleotides read TGCGCCAGCAGCCAAGGTATATCGAGAAAGGGAGGGGAAAAACTGTTTTTT. Translated, it gives CASSQGISRKGGEKLFF.